Sequencing of this T cell receptor beta chain was carried out in a study of response to subunit inactivated influenza vaccine. Regarding the study as a whole: The authors put forward the suggestion that each seasonal influenza vaccination may bring in only a limited number of new T cells.

The V gene end was trimmed by 5 bases and the J gene end by 3 bases; junction bases not matched to a gene: 9. From germline, CDR1 is SGHRS and CDR2 YFSETQ. The CDR3 is made up of 17 amino acids. This clonotype was observed a handful of times. Its antigen remains unidentified. TCRdb ran MiXCR on the RT-PCR reads and lists one entry per CDR3 protein. Of 150,000 or so distinct CDR3 sequences detected, around 11% appear once; the ten largest clones hold 35% to 40%. This chain joins TRBV5-1 and TRBJ2-2, with 11 bases lining up with TRBD2. The clonotype originates from a man between 45 and 75 years old who received an inactivated influenza vaccine. The specimen comprised CD8+ T cells sorted from PBMCs, sampled around 25 months after vaccination. The CDR3, as DNA: TGCGCCAGCAGTCTGATAGCGGGAGGGCCAGACACCGGGGAGCTGTTTTTT. Translating it yields CASSLIAGGPDTGELFF.